This section outlines one T cell receptor (beta chain) sequence together with its context. The data were taken from a study of T cell responses to AZD1222 COVID-19 vaccine. For the study at large: Pooling of second doses given at about 4 or about 12 weeks was done.

The J segment lost 3 bases and the V segment lost 5 bases, leaving 13 bases of the junction unmatched. The germline CDR1 and CDR2 sequences are SEHNR and FQNEAQ (reference sequence). The CDR3 loop spans 19 amino acids. Assay: immunoSEQ multiplex PCR; the TCRdb copy retains only in-frame clones and omits some. The sample consists of about 130,000 clones, around 89% of them appearing once. The source material was peripheral blood, sampled on day 0 of AZD1222 vaccination. The sequence was obtained from an adult in good health. The chain uses TRBV7-9 and TRBJ2-5; 15 bases are a match to TRBD2. This CDR3 is CASSPPPGLAGGGKETQYF. Here the CDR3 DNA reads TGTGCCAGCAGCCCCCCCCCGGGACTAGCGGGAGGAGGGAAAGAGACCCAGTACTTC.